The 10 T cell receptor beta chains in this list originate from one sample, sequenced in a study of cytomegalovirus exposure and HLA in healthy donors. With 60 Vbeta and 13 Jbeta primers, the PCR was carried out. Measured with immunoSEQ multiplex PCR; TCRdb has only the in-frame clones, and not every one. The sample holds around 200,000 clones; approximately 82% are singletons and the top ten take 0.58%. Sequenced material: PBMCs. The source is a woman in her 40s in good health and CMV-seronegative.

The rearrangement links TRBV29-1 to TRBJ2-7, with D tentatively TRBD1 (6 bases). CDR3 length: 12 residues. CDR1 is SQVTM, CDR2 ANQGSEA, per germline. V was cut by 3 bases and J by 4 bases, with 10 bases left in between. DNA of the CDR3: TGCAGCGTTGAGGACAGCGCGTACGAGCAGTACTTC. Protein product: CSVEDSAYEQYF.

The chain carries TRBV28 and TRBJ1-2; TRBD1 is a possible D gene (5 bases). The CDR3 totals 13 residues. Germline V gives CDR1 MDHEN, CDR2 SYDVKM. Trimming left V 7 bases short and J 4 bases short, with 13 bases between. CDR3 sequence (DNA): TGTGCCAGCACCACGGGGGTGATCTATGGCTACACCTTC. Translating it yields CASTTGVIYGYTF.

The V gene is TRBV25-1, the J gene TRBJ1-5; 11 bases fit TRBD1. The CDR3 totals 15 residues. After removal of 5 bases from V and 9 bases from J, the junction contained 9 bases not matched to a gene. Germline lookup yields CDR1 MGHDK and CDR2 SYGVNS. The CDR3 here is CASSIHGTGGRPQHF. The DNA of the CDR3 is TGTGCCAGCAGTATCCACGGGACAGGGGGTCGGCCCCAGCATTTT.

The chain carries TRBV5-5 and TRBJ2-6; possible D gene TRBD1, 5 bases. From germline, CDR1 is SGHKS and CDR2 YYEKEE (reference sequence). Trimming shortened V by 0 bases and J by 0 bases, and 10 bases separated the two germline ends. The CDR3 sequence is 17 residues long. This CDR3 is CASSLVDSPSGANVLTF. The CDR3 DNA reads as TGTGCCAGCAGCTTGGTAGACAGCCCCTCTGGGGCCAACGTCCTGACTTTC.

A single count supports this clone. This sequence joins TRBV7-6 and TRBJ1-6; 7 bases are a match to TRBD1. V lost 5 bases and J lost 7; bases outside the gene matches: 8. Germline assignment: CDR1 SGHVS and CDR2 FNYEAQ. This CDR3 is built from 15 residues. For the CDR3, the DNA is TGTGCCAGCAGCGGTACAACAGGGGTCAATTCACCCCTCCACTTT. It yields the protein CASSGTTGVNSPLHF.

The chain carries TRBV2 and TRBJ2-6; TRBD1 aligns across 12 bases. The CDR3 runs to 19 residues. J gave up 1 base and V 7 bases, and 11 bases lay outside the gene matches. CDR1 SNHLY and CDR2 FYNNEI come from the germline V gene. This CDR3 is CASMGRLGQGASGANVLTF. The CDR3 nucleotides are TGTGCCAGCATGGGGAGACTGGGACAGGGGGCTTCTGGGGCCAACGTCCTGACTTTC.

The chain employs TRBV4-3 and TRBJ2-2; no firm D call. The CDR3 is 15 residues long. The V end lost 0 bases, the J end lost 6 bases, and 11 bases lay between the germline ends. The V gene's germline CDR1 is LGHNA and CDR2 YSLEER. The CDR3 region is CASSQEVVGAGELFF. The CDR3 DNA sequence: TGCGCCAGCAGCCAAGAGGTAGTGGGCGCCGGGGAGCTGTTTTTT.

This chain uses TRBV15 with TRBJ1-3, with 9 bases identical to TRBD1. The CDR3 is 17 amino acids. CDR1 LNHNV and CDR2 YYDKDF come from the germline V gene (reference sequence). V was pared by 6 bases and J by 6 bases, with 15 bases of the junction left unmatched. The CDR3 DNA reads as TGTGCCACCAGGTCCGGAAGACAGGGGGTTTTGGAAAACACCATATATTTT. Translating it yields CATRSGRQGVLENTIYF.

V gene TRBV10-2 combines with J gene TRBJ1-1; weak D call: TRBD1 (6 bases). The germline gives CDR1 WSHSY, CDR2 SAAADI. V lost 6 bases to trimming and J lost 5 bases, with 19 bases between them. The CDR3 has 15 residues. CDR3 in DNA: TGCGCCAGCAGCGATACAGGGAGAGGGTGGACTGAAGCTTTCTTT. Translating gives CASSDTGRGWTEAFF.

The sample holds one count of this clone. The rearrangement links TRBV10-1 to TRBJ1-1; 10 bases are a match to TRBD1. V trimming: 2 bases; J trimming: 3 bases; junction bases outside the gene matches: 9. This CDR3 is 17 amino acids long. Germline V lookup: CDR1 WNHNN, CDR2 SYGVQD (reference sequence). CDR3 loop: CASSENDRGLGDTEAFF. As DNA, the CDR3 is TGCGCCAGCAGTGAGAATGACAGGGGGCTCGGGGACACTGAAGCTTTCTTT.